This T cell receptor (beta chain) came from a study of cytomegalovirus exposure and HLA in healthy donors. The PCR was carried out with 60 Vbeta primers and 13 Jbeta primers. The method was immunoSEQ multiplex PCR; TCRdb's version includes in-frame clones alone and lacks a portion of them. The table shows 150,000 to 200,000 clones, with 80% occurring only once. Germline CDR1 reads SGDLS; CDR2 reads YYNGEE. The ends lost 3 bases at V and 2 bases at J; junction bases unmatched: 10. The CDR3 loop spans 16 amino acids. Remarks on this clone: Its antigen is not known.

Findings and caveats of the study: TRBV6-2, TRBV6-3 and some other V segments were unresolvable in 87-base-pair reads. Accurate prediction of most subjects' HLA-A and HLA-B alleles from TCR beta sequences was reported. When analyzed later, the rates of TCR association showed variation by HLA locus, with DRB1 the most and HLA-C the fewest. In a later analysis, compared with equally common non-associated chains, HLA-associated beta chains were more expanded.

The sample taken for sequencing was PBMCs. The TCR originated in a man aged 25-45 years in good health and CMV-seronegative. V gene TRBV9 combines with J gene TRBJ1-2, with 7 bases identical to TRBD1. DNA for the CDR3: TGTGCCAGCAGCGGATATAGGGACAGAAAGAACTATGGCTACACCTTC. This sequence encodes CASSGYRDRKNYGYTF.